Included here is one T cell receptor (beta chain) sequence, with context. Its antigen is still unknown. This entry belongs to a study of cytomegalovirus exposure and HLA in healthy donors. In the study overall: Out of approximately 170 million T cells, an earlier analysis found over 100 million unique TCR beta sequences in total. The study's findings and limits: The authors excluded some V segments, including TRBV6-2 and TRBV6-3, as indistinguishable.

PCR used 60 Vbeta primers and 13 Jbeta primers. Profiled with immunoSEQ multiplex PCR; TCRdb holds only in-frame clones, not every one. The sample contains 180,000 or so clones, 70% to 75% of which appear only once. In germline, CDR1 is SGHAT, CDR2 FQNNGV. J was trimmed by 2 bases and V by 4 bases; bases with no gene match: 9. This CDR3 comprises 16 residues. The TCR originated in a male donor in good health and CMV-seronegative. The chain has TRBV11-2 and TRBJ2-5; 8 nucleotides agree with TRBD2. Source material: PBMCs. The CDR3 sequence: CASSSRGASGQETQYF. DNA of the CDR3: TGTGCCAGCAGCTCAAGAGGGGCTAGCGGGCAAGAGACCCAGTACTTC.